This T cell receptor (beta chain) derives from a study of T-cell memory formation after mild COVID-19. Looking at the study overall: TCR clusters were mostly donor specific.

TCRalpha and TCRbeta libraries used 5'RACE with constant-segment primers and UMIs. TCRdb reprocessed the 5' RACE reads via MiXCR and lists one record per CDR3 protein. Altogether about 200,000 distinct CDR3 sequences are present, 9.5% being singletons, with the ten largest covering roughly 4%. Study results and caveats: Mostly located in CM and EM were contracting CD4+ clones, with contracting CD8+ clones located in EMRA. While clones contracting from day 15 to 85 were balanced between CD4 and CD8, later expanders leaned CD4+.

This clonotype has a count of ten or more. Its specificity is unknown. Specimen: PBMCs or a T cell subset sorted from them (not recorded which). The TCR comes from a man between 18 and 35 years old who had mild COVID-19 (a few samples of this study predate the infection). Cell type and time point are not known.

The CDR3 DNA reads TGTGCCTGGAGGGAGGAGGCGCAAGAGACCCAGTACTTC. Its translation: CAWREEAQETQYF. The chain carries TRBV30 and TRBJ2-5, with a possible D match to TRBD2 (5 bases). CDR1 and CDR2 (germline): GTSNPN, SVGIG (reference sequence). The ends were cut back, 3 bases at V and 2 bases at J, with 10 bases in the middle. The CDR3 loop spans 13 amino acids.